This entry lists 8 T cell receptor beta chains sequenced from one sample in a study of vaccination effects on CD4 cells after COVID-19. Their cognate antigens are unknown. Antigen-specific CD4+ T cells were first expanded with viral peptide pools by the ViraFEST assay and only then sequenced. CD4+ T cells were isolated after nine to ten days of culture. Each vaccine recipient was nucleocapsid antibody negative and had no prior SARS-CoV-2 infection. Only in-frame clones appear in the TCRdb table, and some are missing; sequencing was by immunoSEQ multiplex PCR. Of about 23,000 clones listed, 68% are singletons. The sample consisted of CD4+ T cells from PBMCs cultured with HCoV-NL63 spike peptides, taken before COVID-19 vaccination. These receptors all stem from a human donor who received a COVID-19 vaccine.

The chain recombines TRBV18 with TRBJ2-7; no clear D gene. Trimming took 6 bases from V and 4 from J, leaving 16 bases between them. The CDR3 loop spans 14 amino acids. CDR1 and CDR2 from the germline V gene are KGHSH and LQKENI. As DNA, the CDR3 is TGTGCCAGCTCTAAGGGTAGGGATAGATACGAGCAGTACTTC. It is translated as CASSKGRDRYEQYF. Full variable domain (remainder filled in from reference TRBV18 and TRBJ2-7): NAGVMQNPRHLVRRRGQEARLRCSPMKGHSHVYWYRQLPEEGLKFMVYLQKENIIDESGMPKERFSAEFPKEGPSILRIQQVVRGDSAAYFCASSKGRDRYEQYFGPGTRLTVT.

This clone was seen a few times. The J gene is TRBJ2-3, the V gene TRBV19; D gene uncertain. Trimming removed 6 bases at V and 0 bases at J, with 7 bases between. The CDR3 contains 13 residues. From germline, CDR1 is LNHDA and CDR2 SQIVND (reference sequence). In DNA form, the CDR3 reads TGTGCCAGTAGACAGACTAGCACAGATACGCAGTATTTT. It encodes CASRQTSTDTQYF.

J is TRBJ1-6 and V is TRBV27; D is unclear. The CDR3 totals 17 residues. CDR1 and CDR2 from the germline V gene are MNHEY and SMNVEV (reference sequence). Trimming removed 5 bases at V and 7 bases at J, with 21 bases between. CDR3 sequence (DNA): TGTGCCAGCAGTACCCCTCACGGATTCCTTCGAAATTCACCCCTCCACTTT. Translation gives CASSTPHGFLRNSPLHF.

The rearrangement links TRBV12-3 or TRBV12-4 to TRBJ2-5, with no clear D. The CDR3 loop spans 12 amino acids. Trimming stripped 5 bases from V and 7 bases from J, with 11 bases between. As DNA, the CDR3 is TGTGCCAGCAGTGCCACCCCATGGACCCAGTACTTC. Its translation: CASSATPWTQYF.

Relative to its sample, this clone is medium-sized (0.01 to 0.1%). This sequence joins TRBV3-1 (or the pseudogene TRBV3-2) and TRBJ2-5; 10 bases align to TRBD2. Germline V CDR1 and CDR2: LGHDT, YNNKEL (reference sequence). After removal of 6 bases from V and 2 bases from J, the junction contained 9 bases not matched to a gene. The CDR3 sequence is 16 residues long. The CDR3 sequence: CASSFLTSGTQETQYF. The CDR3 DNA follows: TGTGCCAGCAGTTTTCTTACTAGCGGGACTCAAGAGACCCAGTACTTC.

This CDR3 is CASSRTGLNEKLFF. The CDR3, as DNA: TGTGCCAGCAGCCGGACAGGCCTTAATGAAAAACTGTTTTTT. The V call is TRBV5-4, the J call TRBJ1-4; 7 nucleotides match TRBD1. Germline assignment: CDR1 SGHNT and CDR2 YYREEE (reference sequence). The ends lost 4 bases at V and 4 bases at J; junction bases unmatched: 4. This CDR3 comprises 14 residues.

V is TRBV19 and J is TRBJ2-3, with 10 bases matching TRBD1. Germline-derived CDR1 and CDR2 are LNHDA and SQIVND (reference sequence). Losses at the gene ends were 7 bases for V and 8 bases for J; bases not matched to a gene: 15. This CDR3 has 16 residues. The DNA of the CDR3 is TGTGCCAGTACCCCGAGGCGGACAGGGGGTATAGGTACGCAGTATTTT. Translated: CASTPRRTGGIGTQYF.

The V gene is TRBV6-6, the J gene TRBJ1-5; a weak D match, TRBD1 (6 bases). The CDR3 loop spans 15 amino acids. From germline, CDR1 is MNHNY and CDR2 SVGAGI (reference sequence). The germline V and J ends were trimmed by 5 bases and 0 bases, with 11 bases remaining between them. This CDR3 is CASSKGVDSNQPQHF. CDR3 nucleotide sequence: TGTGCCAGCAGTAAGGGGGTGGATAGCAATCAGCCCCAGCATTTT.